The sequence of this TCR beta chain was determined in a study of CD8 T cells in Susac syndrome. RNA amounts of about 0.45 to 1 ug underwent reverse transcription with random hexamers. The TCR beta CDR3 was amplified by immunoSEQ multiplex PCR across 54 Vbeta, 13 Jbeta. TCRdb reprocessed the immunoSEQ multiplex PCR reads via MiXCR and lists one record per CDR3 protein. The table includes a few hundred thousand distinct CDR3 sequences, approximately 95% detected once. This CDR3 comprises 15 residues. Germline V CDR1 and CDR2: LGHDT, YNNKEL (reference sequence). V lost 1 base, J lost 7 bases, and 16 bases lay in between. Only one count was recorded for this clonotype.

The clonotype comes from a human donor with multiple sclerosis. This rearrangement joins TRBV3-1 to TRBJ1-2; D gene uncertain. Sequenced input: CD4+ T cells from PBMCs. CDR3 DNA: TGTGCCAGCAGCCAAGTCTCTCTAGGACGCGGTGGCTACACCTTC. It is translated as CASSQVSLGRGGYTF.